This record concerns one T cell receptor (beta chain) sequence. A read error is possible here, since a much larger clone lies one base away. This CDR3 spans 13 amino acids. Deletions cut 1 base from V and 6 bases from J, with 10 bases between. The germline V gene has CDR1 GTSNPN and CDR2 SVGIG (reference sequence). The data were taken from a study of T cells in Graves' hyperthyroidism and ophthalmopathy. It was RNA transcripts that yielded the amplified TCR beta CDR3 regions. The HTBI primer set was used in a first-round RT-PCR of the TCR CDR3. TCRdb reprocessed the multiplex PCR reads with MiXCR, giving one entry per CDR3 protein. The table includes hundreds of thousands of distinct CDR3 sequences, 14% detected once.

The V gene is TRBV30, the J gene TRBJ2-1, with a tentative D call TRBD2 (6 bases). Material: blood. The clonotype was recovered from a woman in her thirties or forties with Graves' hyperthyroidism. The CDR3 loop reads CAWSAGLFNEQFF. The CDR3, as DNA: TGTGCCTGGAGTGCGGGACTCTTCAATGAGCAGTTCTTC.